The T cell receptor (beta chain) described here comes from a study of molecular identifiers for immune sequencing clone quantification. Findings and limits, study-wide: The study found clones above 20 RNA copies held over 98% of effector molecules and under 1% in naive cells.

This CDR3 spans 16 amino acids. Trimming cost V 7 bases and J 2 bases, with 20 bases left between them. Per germline, CDR1 MNHEY and CDR2 SVGEGT. Sorting selected naive CD8 T cells with a CD8+CD4-CCR7+CD45RA+ phenotype. This clonotype was detected ten times or more. The antigen is not known. TCRdb passed the PCR reads through MiXCR, listing each CDR3 protein once. The sample has about 510,000 distinct CDR3 sequences; over 20% are singletons. The clonotype was recovered from a human donor in good health. Some libraries in this study had Jurkat cell RNA spiked in. The specimen sequenced was naive CD8+ T cells from blood, with Jurkat cell RNA spiked in. As for subset: FACS-sorted CD8+CD4-CCR7+CD45RA+ naive T cells. This chain connects TRBV6-2 or TRBV6-3 to TRBJ1-1; D remains unclear. The CDR3 DNA reads as TGTGCCAGCACAAACTTTTACCCCGGCCTTAACACTGAAGCTTTCTTT. Its translation is CASTNFYPGLNTEAFF.